This T cell receptor beta chain was found in a study of CD8+ T cells in alopecia areata. Points from the study as a whole: Sequences from scalp samples also cover resident alphabeta T cells of normal skin. Persistence of many expanded lesional clones was seen in scalp and blood during tofacitinib.

To note about this clone: Its matching antigen is unknown.

V gave up 3 bases and J gave up 8 bases, with 13 bases separating them. This CDR3 has 13 residues. Germline CDR1 and CDR2: GTSNPN and SVGIG (reference sequence). The treatment denotes: oral pan-JAK inhibitor, 5-10 mg twice daily. Peripheral blood samples and lesional scalp punch biopsies were obtained from alopecia areata patients. cDNA reverse transcribed from extracted RNA served as the sequencing template. The method was immunoSEQ multiplex PCR; TCRdb's version includes in-frame clones alone and lacks a portion of them. The profile shows some 200,000 clones, under 75% of them singletons. This specimen was CD4+ T cells sorted from blood, taken at week 4, from a patient treated with tofacitinib. The sequence derives from a human donor with alopecia areata. The V gene is TRBV30, the J gene TRBJ2-2, with D perhaps matching TRBD1 (5 bases). CDR3 DNA: TGTGCCTGGAGGGCGCAGGGTGTTGGGGAGCTGTTTTTT. Translated: CAWRAQGVGELFF.